The 17 T cell receptor beta chains presented below share a single source sample, sequenced in a study of cytomegalovirus exposure and HLA in healthy donors. The primer mix had 60 Vbeta and 13 Jbeta primers. Here immunoSEQ multiplex PCR was the method, and the copy in TCRdb shows in-frame clones only, minus some. The table has about 64,000 clones, 65% to 70% seen once. Sequencing input: PBMCs. Receptors originate from a male donor in good health and CMV-seropositive.

This clone has a handful of counts. The chain links TRBV7-2 to TRBJ2-7; weak D call: TRBD2 (5 bases). The germline gives CDR1 SGHTA, CDR2 FQGNSA. Trimming left V 2 bases short and J 1 base short, with 9 bases between. The CDR3 is 14 amino acids. CDR3 DNA sequence: TGTGCCAGCAGCTTAAGTACGGGATCCTACGAGCAGTACTTC. Translated: CASSLSTGSYEQYF.

J is TRBJ1-6 and V is TRBV10-3, with 8 bases aligning to TRBD1. With V trimmed by 6 bases and J by 8 bases, 3 bases remained unmatched. The CDR3 is made up of 13 amino acids. The germline CDR1 and CDR2 sequences are ENHRY and SYGVKD. The CDR3 here is CAIRTGVDSPLHF. The CDR3 bases are TGTGCCATCAGGACAGGGGTCGATTCACCCCTCCACTTT.

CDR3 sequence: CASSPFDRLHEQYF. The CDR3 nucleotides are TGTGCCAGTAGCCCCTTTGACAGGCTGCACGAGCAGTACTTC. This chain connects TRBV19 to TRBJ2-7; TRBD1 might be the D (6 bases). The germline gives CDR1 LNHDA, CDR2 SQIVND (reference sequence). The V gene lost 6 bases and the J gene lost 5 bases, with 17 bases spanning the gap. CDR3 size: 14 residues.

J is TRBJ2-4 and V is TRBV7-2; 8 bases are shared with TRBD2. This CDR3 comprises 14 residues. Trimming at V came to 7 bases and at J to 7 bases, leaving 9 bases not matched to a gene. CDR1 is SGHTA and CDR2 is FQGNSA in the germline V gene. CDR3 residues: CASIQAGEVNIQYF. CDR3 nucleotides: TGTGCCAGCATCCAAGCGGGAGAGGTGAACATTCAGTACTTC.

The V and J genes are TRBV7-2 and TRBJ1-1; the match to TRBD1 covers 7 bases. The germline V gene has CDR1 SGHTA and CDR2 FQGNSA. This CDR3 is built from 16 residues. With 1 base clipped from V and 5 bases from J, the junction kept 10 bases outside the gene matches. CDR3 nucleotide sequence: TGTGCCAGCAGCTTAGTCGGGATGGACAGGCGTACTGAAGCTTTCTTT. Its protein is CASSLVGMDRRTEAFF.

J is TRBJ1-2 and V is TRBV11-2, with D unresolved. The CDR3 has 14 amino acids. Deletions cut 5 bases from V and 1 base from J, with 11 bases between. Germline V CDR1 and CDR2: SGHAT, FQNNGV. The CDR3 DNA reads TGTGCCAGCAGCCCCGGGGTCCTTAACTATGGCTACACCTTC. Its translation: CASSPGVLNYGYTF.

The rearrangement links TRBV6-1 to TRBJ2-7; 7 nucleotides align to TRBD2. The junction had 9 bases not matched to a gene; V was cut back by 6 bases and J by 4 bases. CDR3 size: 14 residues. CDR1 is MNHNS, CDR2 SASEGT, per germline. The CDR3 loop is CASRGEGRFYEQYF. CDR3 sequence (DNA): TGTGCCAGCAGGGGGGAGGGGAGATTTTACGAGCAGTACTTC.

The rearrangement joins TRBV2 to TRBJ2-2, with 7 bases matching TRBD2. CDR1 and CDR2 from the germline V gene are SNHLY and FYNNEI. The CDR3 has 16 amino acids. V shed 8 bases and J 1 base; nucleotides not matched to a gene: 10. CDR3: CASGGDKLQNTGELFF. In nucleotides, the CDR3 is TGTGCCAGCGGGGGGGATAAGCTACAGAACACCGGGGAGCTGTTTTTT.

The chain is built from TRBV29-1 and TRBJ1-1; 8 bases are shared with TRBD1. Trimming cost V 5 bases and J 3 bases; bases outside gene matches: 5. Germline V lookup: CDR1 SQVTM, CDR2 ANQGSEA. CDR3 length: 13 residues. DNA for the CDR3: TGCAGCGTTAGCGTACAGGGGGACACTGAAGCTTTCTTT. It translates to CSVSVQGDTEAFF. Full variable domain (rest looked up from reference TRBV29-1 and TRBJ1-1): SAVISQKPSRDICQRGTSLTIQCQVDSQVTMMFWYRQQPGQSLTLIATANQGSEATYESGFVIDKFPISRPNLTFSTLTVSNMSPEDSSIYLCSVSVQGDTEAFFGQGTRLTVV.

V and J are TRBV2 and TRBJ1-1; D call uncertain. From germline, CDR1 is SNHLY and CDR2 FYNNEI. The V and J ends lost 8 bases and 7 bases respectively, with 11 bases between them. This CDR3 contains 11 residues. The CDR3 DNA sequence: TGTGCCAGCTCCTATGGTCTTGAAGCTTTCTTT. Translated: CASSYGLEAFF.

V gene TRBV30 combines with J gene TRBJ1-1; D perhaps matches TRBD1 (6 bases). Trimming took off 2 bases at V and 2 bases at J, with 9 bases between the two ends. Germline V gene sequence: CDR1 GTSNPN, CDR2 SVGIG (reference sequence). This CDR3 has 13 amino acids. This chain's CDR3 is CAWSRTENTEAFF. In DNA, the CDR3 is TGTGCCTGGAGTAGGACAGAAAACACTGAAGCTTTCTTT.

The chain combines TRBV19 with TRBJ1-5; D ambiguous. This CDR3 is built from 17 residues. Germline V gives CDR1 LNHDA, CDR2 SQIVND (reference sequence). Trimming took 1 base from V and 2 from J, leaving 15 bases between them. CDR3 residues: CASSIVGGVSGNQPQHF. The CDR3 nucleotides read TGTGCCAGTAGTATAGTCGGCGGGGTGTCCGGCAATCAGCCCCAGCATTTT.

The chain uses TRBV5-5 and TRBJ2-2; 7 nucleotides match TRBD2. This CDR3 has 16 amino acids. V trimming: 6 bases; J trimming: 1 base; junction bases outside the gene matches: 9. Germline assignment: CDR1 SGHKS and CDR2 YYEKEE (reference sequence). The CDR3 is CASIPPSGMNTGELFF. CDR3 nucleotides: TGTGCCAGCATCCCCCCGAGCGGGATGAACACCGGGGAGCTGTTTTTT.

The rearrangement joins TRBV5-5 to TRBJ1-1; D call uncertain. The CDR3 extends over 14 amino acids. The V and J ends lost 1 base and 1 base respectively, with 8 bases between them. The germline CDR1 and CDR2 sequences are SGHKS and YYEKEE (reference sequence). The CDR3 reads CASSLTVANTEAFF. For the CDR3, the DNA is TGTGCCAGCAGCTTGACAGTCGCGAACACTGAAGCTTTCTTT.

V gene TRBV7-9 combines with J gene TRBJ2-5; 10 nucleotides align to TRBD2. This CDR3 is built from 15 residues. The germline gives CDR1 SEHNR, CDR2 FQNEAQ (reference sequence). V dropped 2 bases and J dropped 5; count of bases not matched to a gene: 5. The CDR3 here is CASSLWLAGVETQYF. The CDR3 DNA is TGTGCCAGCAGCTTATGGCTAGCGGGAGTTGAGACCCAGTACTTC.

This clone has a single count. The rearrangement uses TRBV19 and TRBJ2-7; D is undetermined. The ends were cut back, 4 bases at V and 2 bases at J, with 9 bases in the middle. The CDR3 is made up of 13 amino acids. Germline values: CDR1 LNHDA, CDR2 SQIVND (reference sequence). CDR3 sequence reads: CASSKAGTYEQYF. Here the CDR3 DNA reads TGTGCCAGTAGTAAGGCAGGAACCTACGAGCAGTACTTC.

The chain recombines TRBV13 with TRBJ2-5, with D maybe TRBD1 (7 bases). The assigned J gene may be wrong: the sequence end matches TRBJ2-7 better. Looked up from germline, CDR1 is PRHDT and CDR2 is FYEKMQ (reference sequence). The CDR3 has 16 residues. CDR3 protein: CASSLEGGQNPYEQYF. CDR3 nucleotide sequence: TGTGCCAGCAGCTTAGAGGGGGGACAGAACCCCTACGAGCAGTACTTC.